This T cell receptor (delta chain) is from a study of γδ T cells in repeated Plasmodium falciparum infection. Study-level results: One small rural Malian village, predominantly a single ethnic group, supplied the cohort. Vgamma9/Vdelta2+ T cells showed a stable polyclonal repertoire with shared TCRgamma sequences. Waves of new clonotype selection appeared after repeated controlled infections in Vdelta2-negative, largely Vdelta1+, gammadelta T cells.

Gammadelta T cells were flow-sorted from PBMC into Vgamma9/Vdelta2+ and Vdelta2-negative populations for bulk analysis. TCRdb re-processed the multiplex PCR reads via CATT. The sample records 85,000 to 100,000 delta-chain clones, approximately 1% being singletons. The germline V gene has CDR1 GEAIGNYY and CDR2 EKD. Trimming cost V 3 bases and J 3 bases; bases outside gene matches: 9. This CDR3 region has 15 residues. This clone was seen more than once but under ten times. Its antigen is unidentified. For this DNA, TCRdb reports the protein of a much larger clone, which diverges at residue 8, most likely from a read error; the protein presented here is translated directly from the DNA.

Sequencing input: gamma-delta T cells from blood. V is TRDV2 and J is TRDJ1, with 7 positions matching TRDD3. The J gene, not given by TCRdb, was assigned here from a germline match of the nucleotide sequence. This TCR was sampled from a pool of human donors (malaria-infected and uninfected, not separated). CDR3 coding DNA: TGTGCCTGTGACCCGGGGGATGGTAACGCCGATAAACTCATCTTT. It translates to CACDPGDGNADKLIF.